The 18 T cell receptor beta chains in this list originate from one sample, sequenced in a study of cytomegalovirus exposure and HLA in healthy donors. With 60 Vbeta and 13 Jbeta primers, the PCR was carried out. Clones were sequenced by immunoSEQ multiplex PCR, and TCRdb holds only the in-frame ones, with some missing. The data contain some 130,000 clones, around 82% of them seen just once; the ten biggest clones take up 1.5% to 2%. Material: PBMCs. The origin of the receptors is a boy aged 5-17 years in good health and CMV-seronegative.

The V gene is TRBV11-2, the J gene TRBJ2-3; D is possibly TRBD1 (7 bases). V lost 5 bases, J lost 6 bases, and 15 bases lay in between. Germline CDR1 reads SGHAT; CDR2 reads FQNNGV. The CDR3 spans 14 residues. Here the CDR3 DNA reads TGTGCCAGCAGCAAACCAGGGGGGTCCGATACGCAGTATTTT. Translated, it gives CASSKPGGSDTQYF.

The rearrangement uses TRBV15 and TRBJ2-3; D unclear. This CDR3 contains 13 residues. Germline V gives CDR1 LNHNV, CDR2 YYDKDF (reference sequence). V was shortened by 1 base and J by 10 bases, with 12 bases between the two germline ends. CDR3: CATSRGPSFPQYF. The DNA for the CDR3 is TGTGCCACCAGCAGAGGCCCTAGTTTTCCGCAGTATTTT.

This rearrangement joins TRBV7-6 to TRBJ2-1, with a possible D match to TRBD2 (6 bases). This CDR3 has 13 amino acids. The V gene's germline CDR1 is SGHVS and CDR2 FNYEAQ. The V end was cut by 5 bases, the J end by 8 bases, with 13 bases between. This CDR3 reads CASSPPGVHEQFF. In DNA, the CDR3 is TGTGCCAGCAGCCCACCGGGGGTACATGAGCAGTTCTTC.

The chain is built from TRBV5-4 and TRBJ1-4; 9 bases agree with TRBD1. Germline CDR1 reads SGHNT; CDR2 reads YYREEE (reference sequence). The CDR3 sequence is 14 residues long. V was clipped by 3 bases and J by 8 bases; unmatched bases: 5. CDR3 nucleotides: TGTGCCAGCAGCTCGACAGGGGGAGGGGAAAAACTGTTTTTT. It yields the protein CASSSTGGGEKLFF.

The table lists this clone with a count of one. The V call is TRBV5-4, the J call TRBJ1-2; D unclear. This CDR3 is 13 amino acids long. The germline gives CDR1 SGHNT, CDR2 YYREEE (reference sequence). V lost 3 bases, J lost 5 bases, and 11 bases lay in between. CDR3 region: CASSSAETYGYTF. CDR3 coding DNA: TGTGCCAGCAGCTCGGCAGAGACATATGGCTACACCTTC.

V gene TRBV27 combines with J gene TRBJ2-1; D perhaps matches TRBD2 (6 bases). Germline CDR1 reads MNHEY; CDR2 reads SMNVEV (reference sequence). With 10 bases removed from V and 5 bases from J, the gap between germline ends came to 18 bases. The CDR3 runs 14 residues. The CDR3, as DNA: TGTGCCACCTTCACCCGGGACTCTAACAATGAGCAGTTCTTC. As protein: CATFTRDSNNEQFF.

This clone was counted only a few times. DNA of the CDR3: TGTGCCAGCAGCCAATTGACAGTGAACACTGAAGCTTTCTTT. Protein: CASSQLTVNTEAFF. The V and J genes are TRBV7-8 and TRBJ1-1, with a possible D match to TRBD1 (5 bases). The CDR3 has 14 residues. CDR1 and CDR2 from the germline V gene are SGHVS and FQNEAQ. Trimming removed 5 bases from V and 0 bases from J, with 10 bases in between.

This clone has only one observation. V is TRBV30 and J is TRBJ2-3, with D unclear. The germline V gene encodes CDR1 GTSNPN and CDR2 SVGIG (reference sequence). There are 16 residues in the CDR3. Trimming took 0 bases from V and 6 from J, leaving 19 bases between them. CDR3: CAWSVPPPTSRDTQYF. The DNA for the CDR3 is TGTGCCTGGAGTGTACCCCCTCCGACCAGCAGGGATACGCAGTATTTT.

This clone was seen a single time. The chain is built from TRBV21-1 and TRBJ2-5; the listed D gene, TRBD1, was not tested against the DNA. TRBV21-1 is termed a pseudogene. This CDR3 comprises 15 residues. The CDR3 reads CASSKKGDPQETQYF. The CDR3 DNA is TGTGCCAGCAGCAAAAAGGGGGACCCTCAAGAGACCCAGTACTTC.

The CDR3 loop reads CASSFGQGEQPQHF. The CDR3 DNA reads TGTGCCAGCAGTTTTGGCCAGGGGGAACAGCCCCAGCATTTT. The chain carries TRBV27 and TRBJ1-5, with 7 bases fitting TRBD1. Germline CDR1 and CDR2: MNHEY and SMNVEV (reference sequence). V was pared by 3 bases and J by 7 bases, with 6 bases of the junction left unmatched. The CDR3 is 14 amino acids.

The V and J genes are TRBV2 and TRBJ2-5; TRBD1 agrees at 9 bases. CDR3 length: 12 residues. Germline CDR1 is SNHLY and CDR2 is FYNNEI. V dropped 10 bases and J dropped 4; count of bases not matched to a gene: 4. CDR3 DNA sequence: TGTGCCACCTCGACAGGGGGAGAGACCCAGTACTTC. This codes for CATSTGGETQYF. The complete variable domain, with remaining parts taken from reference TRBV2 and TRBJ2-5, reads EPEVTQTPSHQVTQMGQEVILRCVPISNHLYFYWYRQILGQKVEFLVSFYNNEISEKSEIFDDQFSVERPDGSNFTLKIRSTKLEDSAMYFCATSTGGETQYFGPGTRLLVL.

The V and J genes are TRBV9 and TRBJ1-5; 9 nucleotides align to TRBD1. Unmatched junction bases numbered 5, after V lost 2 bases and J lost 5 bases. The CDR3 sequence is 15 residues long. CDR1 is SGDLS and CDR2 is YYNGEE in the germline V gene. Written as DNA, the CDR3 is TGTGCCAGCAGCGTTACAGGGGGCTTGGATCAGCCCCAGCATTTT. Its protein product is CASSVTGGLDQPQHF.

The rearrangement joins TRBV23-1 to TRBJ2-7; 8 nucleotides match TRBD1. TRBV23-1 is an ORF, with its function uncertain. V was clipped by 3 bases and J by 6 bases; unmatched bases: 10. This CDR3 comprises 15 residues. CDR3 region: CASSHTTGEISEQYF. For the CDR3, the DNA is TGCGCCAGCAGTCACACGACAGGGGAGATCAGCGAGCAGTACTTC.

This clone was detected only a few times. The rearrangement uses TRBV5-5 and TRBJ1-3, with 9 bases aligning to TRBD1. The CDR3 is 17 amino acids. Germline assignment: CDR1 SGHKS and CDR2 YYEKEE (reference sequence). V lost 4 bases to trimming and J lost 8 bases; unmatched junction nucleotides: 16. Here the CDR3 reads CASSRPPGQGRGDTIYF. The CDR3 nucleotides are TGTGCCAGCAGCCGACCTCCCGGACAGGGGAGAGGAGACACCATATATTTT. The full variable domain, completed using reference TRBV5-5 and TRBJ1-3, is DAGVTQSPTHLIKTRGQQVTLRCSPISGHKSVSWYQQVLGQGPQFIFQYYEKEERGRGNFPDRFSARQFPNYSSELNVNALLLGDSALYLCASSRPPGQGRGDTIYFGEGSWLTVV.

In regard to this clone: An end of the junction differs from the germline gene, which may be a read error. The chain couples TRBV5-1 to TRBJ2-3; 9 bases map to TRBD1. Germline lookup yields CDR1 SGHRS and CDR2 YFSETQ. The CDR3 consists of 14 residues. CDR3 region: CASSLGQGADTQYF. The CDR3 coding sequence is TGCGCCAGCAGTTTGGGACAGGGCGCAGATACGCAGTATTTT.

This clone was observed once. CDR3: CASSSEQITRSPLHF. The CDR3 DNA reads as TGTGCCAGCAGCTCGGAACAGATTACGCGTTCACCCCTCCACTTT. The chain carries TRBV7-2 and TRBJ1-6; no reliable D call. The CDR3 sequence is 15 residues long. Germline CDR1 reads SGHTA; CDR2 reads FQGNSA. Trimming cost V 4 bases and J 9 bases, with 16 bases left between them.

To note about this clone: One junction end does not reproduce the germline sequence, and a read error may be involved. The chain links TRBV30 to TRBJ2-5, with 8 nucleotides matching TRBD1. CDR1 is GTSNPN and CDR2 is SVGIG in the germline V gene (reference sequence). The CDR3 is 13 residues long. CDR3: CAWSSGGTEIQYF. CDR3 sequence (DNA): TGTGCCTGGAGCTCAGGGGGCACTGAGATCCAGTACTTC.

The DNA of the CDR3 is TGTGCCAGCACGGACATTCGGGGGGCTCAAGAGACCCAGTACTTC. Amino acids: CASTDIRGAQETQYF. This rearrangement joins TRBV2 to TRBJ2-5; weak D call: TRBD2 (7 bases). This CDR3 is 15 amino acids long. V was shortened by 7 bases and J by 2 bases, with 17 bases between the two germline ends. Germline CDR1 and CDR2: SNHLY and FYNNEI.